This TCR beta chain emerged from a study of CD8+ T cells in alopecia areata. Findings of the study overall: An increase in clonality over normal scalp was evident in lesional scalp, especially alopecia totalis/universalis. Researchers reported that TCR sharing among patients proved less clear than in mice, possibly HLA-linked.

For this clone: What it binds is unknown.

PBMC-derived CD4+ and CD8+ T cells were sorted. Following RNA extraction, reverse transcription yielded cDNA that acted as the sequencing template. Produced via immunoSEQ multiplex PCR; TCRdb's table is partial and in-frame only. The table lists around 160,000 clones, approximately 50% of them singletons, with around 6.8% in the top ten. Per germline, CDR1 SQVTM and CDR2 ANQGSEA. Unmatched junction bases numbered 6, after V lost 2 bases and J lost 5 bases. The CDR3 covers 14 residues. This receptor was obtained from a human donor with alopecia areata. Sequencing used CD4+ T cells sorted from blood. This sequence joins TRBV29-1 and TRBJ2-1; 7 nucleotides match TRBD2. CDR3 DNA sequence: TGCAGCGTTGAACGGCTAGCGGAGAACAATGAGCAGTTCTTC. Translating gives CSVERLAENNEQFF.